This TCR beta chain comes out of a study of blood T cell repertoires in COVID-19. Turning to the study itself: The samples span acute and convalescent COVID-19 from the United States, Italy and Spain. In each case, the material was cDNA or gDNA derived from T cells, B-cell-depleted T cells, or PBMCs.

How the authors handled the data: Scientists estimated how many nucleated cells there were by amplifying reference gene primers. Using immunoSEQ multiplex PCR, the repertoire was profiled, and TCRdb retains in-frame clones only, with some absent. V, J and clone size derive from that table, while D and trimming were established from the DNA sequence. The table shows just under 150,000 clones, with more than 75% occurring only once. CDR1 is SGDLS and CDR2 is YYNGEE in the germline V gene. Trimming removed 1 base at V and 2 bases at J, with 12 bases between. The CDR3 has 16 amino acids. The rearrangement uses TRBV9 and TRBJ2-2, with D possibly matching TRBD2 (5 bases). This TCR came from a human donor with acute or convalescent COVID-19. The donor label of this sample is uncertain. Sequencing input: peripheral blood. CDR3 in amino acids: CASSVWSSANTGELFF. As DNA, the CDR3 is TGTGCCAGCAGCGTATGGAGTAGCGCTAACACCGGGGAGCTGTTTTTT.